This T cell receptor beta chain derives from a study of T cells in Graves' hyperthyroidism and ophthalmopathy. Regarding the study as a whole: The majority of expanded thyroid clonotypes above 0.001 also appeared in blood.

Germline V CDR1 and CDR2: SNHLY, FYNNEI. The CDR3 length is 10 residues. Regions amplified from RNA transcripts were the TCR beta CDR3 regions. RT-PCR in the first round (using the HTBI primer set) targeted the TCR CDR3. TCRdb reanalysed the multiplex PCR reads using MiXCR and keeps one entry per CDR3 protein. The sample has about 840,000 distinct CDR3 sequences; over 35% are singletons. Only a few counts were recorded for this clonotype. Its antigen remains unknown. Germline and junction disagree at one end, which may indicate a read error. Stability of Graves' hyperthyroidism was defined as absent ophthalmopathy progression within 18 months. Among the patients, aged 18 to 65, hyperthyroidism was newly diagnosed and had lasted under 2 months. Fresh peripheral blood, approximately 9.6 ml, yielded the PBMCs.

The sample was blood. J is TRBJ2-5 and V is TRBV2, with 8 bases identical to TRBD2. This TCR was recovered from a young man with Graves' hyperthyroidism. CDR3 protein: CASPGTRNPF. As DNA, the CDR3 is TGTGCCAGCCCCGGGACTAGGAATCCCTTC.